The 17 T cell receptor beta chains listed next were all sequenced from one sample in a study of CD8+ T cells in alopecia areata. The treatment is: oral pan-JAK inhibitor, 5-10 mg twice daily. The authors extracted RNA and reverse transcribed it into cDNA as the sequencing template. Libraries were prepared by immunoSEQ multiplex PCR; TCRdb keeps only in-frame clonotypes and omits some of them. Of hundreds of thousands of clones in the sample, around two fifths are singletons; the top ten hold almost 0.5%. Source: CD4+ T cells sorted from blood, taken around week 30, from a patient treated with tofacitinib. All receptors come from a human donor with alopecia areata.

This clone appeared a few times. The rearrangement joins TRBV29-1 to TRBJ1-2, with no clear D. V was shortened by 3 bases and J by 4 bases, with 6 bases between the two germline ends. The germline V gene encodes CDR1 SQVTM and CDR2 ANQGSEA. The CDR3 contains 11 residues. CDR3 coding DNA: TGCAGCGTTGATAACATCTATGGCTACACCTTC. It yields the protein CSVDNIYGYTF. Complete variable domain (other parts from reference TRBV29-1 and TRBJ1-2): SAVISQKPSRDICQRGTSLTIQCQVDSQVTMMFWYRQQPGQSLTLIATANQGSEATYESGFVIDKFPISRPNLTFSTLTVSNMSPEDSSIYLCSVDNIYGYTFGSGTRLTVV.

This clone was recorded a few times. The chain couples TRBV7-9 to TRBJ2-1; no clear D. The CDR3 length is 14 residues. Between the trimmed V and J ends, which lost 4 bases and 5 bases, there was a span of 12 bases. Germline V CDR1 and CDR2: SEHNR, FQNEAQ (reference sequence). CDR3 amino acids: CASSSQRVDNEQFF. Here the CDR3 DNA reads TGTGCCAGCAGCTCACAGCGCGTAGACAATGAGCAGTTCTTC.

This clone is a singleton in its sample. The chain carries TRBV30 and TRBJ1-1; tentative D call: TRBD1 (6 bases). V dropped 0 bases and J dropped 1 base, with 9 bases sitting between them. The CDR3 extends over 14 amino acids. CDR1 and CDR2 (germline): GTSNPN, SVGIG (reference sequence). The CDR3 is CAWSVQGRNTEAFF. DNA for the CDR3: TGTGCCTGGAGTGTTCAGGGGAGGAACACTGAAGCTTTCTTT.

This clone has ten or more counts. V gene TRBV18 combines with J gene TRBJ2-7; unclear D gene. Trimming removed 6 bases from V and 0 bases from J, with 9 bases in between. Germline lookup yields CDR1 KGHSH and CDR2 LQKENI. The CDR3 length is 13 residues. CDR3: CASSSESSYEQYF. The CDR3 bases are TGTGCCAGCTCGTCTGAGAGCTCCTACGAGCAGTACTTC.

Only a few counts were recorded for this clone. Other nucleotide sequences in the sample specify the same CDR3. The chain is built from TRBV9 and TRBJ1-1, with 8 positions matching TRBD1. CDR1 is SGDLS and CDR2 is YYNGEE in the germline V gene. V lost 2 bases to trimming and J lost 1 base; unmatched junction nucleotides: 4. The CDR3 contains 15 residues. The CDR3 coding sequence is TGTGCCAGCAGCGTGACAGGGGCCCAGAACACTGAAGCTTTCTTT. Protein: CASSVTGAQNTEAFF.

This chain joins TRBV15 and TRBJ1-2, with 10 bases matching TRBD1. Germline assignment: CDR1 LNHNV and CDR2 YYDKDF (reference sequence). The CDR3 runs 15 residues. Trimming at V came to 5 bases and at J to 4 bases, leaving 7 bases not matched to a gene. The CDR3 spells CATSAWTGGTYGYTF. The DNA for the CDR3 is TGTGCCACCAGCGCCTGGACAGGGGGTACCTATGGCTACACCTTC.

This clone has just a few counts. The chain links TRBV28 to TRBJ1-3; 8 positions agree with TRBD1. V gave up 4 bases and J gave up 9 bases; unmatched junction bases: 8. Germline V gene sequence: CDR1 MDHEN, CDR2 SYDVKM. The CDR3 has 14 amino acids. The CDR3, as DNA: TGTGCCAGCAGTTCTCCGGGACAGGTATTCACCATATATTTT. Residues: CASSSPGQVFTIYF.

The rearrangement uses TRBV18 and TRBJ1-2; the D gene is possibly TRBD1 (6 bases). Per the germline V gene, CDR1 is KGHSH and CDR2 is LQKENI. This CDR3 has 15 residues. V was clipped by 1 base and J by 1 base, with 10 bases between them. CDR3 sequence (DNA): TGTGCCAGCTCACCACGCCAGGGACATAACTATGGCTACACCTTC. The encoded protein is CASSPRQGHNYGYTF. Using reference TRBV18 and TRBJ1-2 for the parts outside the CDR3, the full variable domain is NAGVMQNPRHLVRRRGQEARLRCSPMKGHSHVYWYRQLPEEGLKFMVYLQKENIIDESGMPKERFSAEFPKEGPSILRIQQVVRGDSAAYFCASSPRQGHNYGYTFGSGTRLTVV.

The sample holds a few counts of this clone. The V gene is TRBV18, the J gene TRBJ2-5, with D maybe TRBD1 (6 bases). Looked up from germline, CDR1 is KGHSH and CDR2 is LQKENI. This CDR3 is 14 amino acids long. Trimming cost V 2 bases and J 2 bases, with 9 bases left between them. The CDR3 reads CASSPSGQQETQYF. For the CDR3, the DNA is TGTGCCAGCTCACCATCTGGACAGCAAGAGACCCAGTACTTC.

This clone was found a few times. For the CDR3, the DNA is TGCAGCGTTGGCCCCAGGACAGGGGTAGACAATGAGCAGTTCTTC. As protein: CSVGPRTGVDNEQFF. The chain recombines TRBV29-1 with TRBJ2-1; 9 bases fit TRBD1. J was trimmed by 5 bases and V by 4 bases; bases with no gene match: 9. The CDR3 extends over 15 amino acids. The germline V gene encodes CDR1 SQVTM and CDR2 ANQGSEA.

This clone was seen only a few times. The chain uses TRBV6-1 and TRBJ1-1; D possibly corresponds to TRBD1 (5 bases). CDR3 length equals 11 residues. V was clipped by 1 base and J by 8 bases, with 5 bases between them. CDR1 and CDR2 from the germline V gene are MNHNS and SASEGT. CDR3 DNA: TGTGCCAGCAGTGAAGACAGGGAAGCTTTCTTT. It encodes CASSEDREAFF.

There are a few counts of this clone. The rearrangement joins TRBV30 to TRBJ1-2; D is uncertain. The CDR3 totals 13 residues. Germline CDR1 GTSNPN, CDR2 SVGIG (reference sequence). V was trimmed by 0 bases and J by 2 bases, leaving 7 bases between them. The CDR3 sequence: CAWSVGVNYGYTF. The CDR3 nucleotides are TGTGCCTGGAGTGTTGGCGTCAACTATGGCTACACCTTC.

This clone has more than one count but fewer than ten. The chain combines TRBV29-1 with TRBJ1-4; 8 bases map to TRBD1. The germline gives CDR1 SQVTM, CDR2 ANQGSEA. Unmatched junction bases numbered 6, after V lost 7 bases and J lost 8 bases. CDR3 length: 12 amino acids. The CDR3 DNA follows: TGCAGCGCAGGACAGGGCGGGGAAAAACTGTTTTTT. It is translated as CSAGQGGEKLFF.

A note on this clone: The same CDR3 can be traced to other DNA sequences in this sample. The chain recombines TRBV30 with TRBJ2-3; a weak D match, TRBD1 (5 bases). Trimming removed 0 bases at V and 0 bases at J, with 7 bases between. Germline CDR1 reads GTSNPN; CDR2 reads SVGIG (reference sequence). There are 14 residues in the CDR3. The CDR3 region has the DNA TGTGCCTGGAGTGTGGGGCCTAGCACAGATACGCAGTATTTT. Protein: CAWSVGPSTDTQYF. Using reference TRBV30 and TRBJ2-3 for the parts outside the CDR3, the full variable domain is SQTIHQWPATLVQPVGSPLSLECTVEGTSNPNLYWYRQAAGRGLQLLFYSVGIGQISSEVPQNLSASRPQDRQFILSSKKLLLSDSGFYLCAWSVGPSTDTQYFGPGTRLTVL.

The chain has TRBV5-6 and TRBJ1-1; the match to TRBD1 covers 11 bases. V was clipped by 4 bases and J by 3 bases; unmatched bases: 8. This CDR3 is 16 amino acids long. Germline V lookup: CDR1 SGHDT, CDR2 YYEEEE. Written as DNA, the CDR3 is TGTGCCAGCAGCGTTCCGGGACAGGGGGACTACACTGAAGCTTTCTTT. Amino acid sequence: CASSVPGQGDYTEAFF.

This clone came up a few times. The chain recombines TRBV30 with TRBJ2-3; D unclear. This CDR3 is built from 12 residues. The ends were cut back, 4 bases at V and 5 bases at J, with 10 bases in the middle. The germline V gene encodes CDR1 GTSNPN and CDR2 SVGIG (reference sequence). CDR3 sequence: CAWNRLEDTQYF. CDR3 sequence (DNA): TGTGCCTGGAATCGACTCGAAGATACGCAGTATTTT.

The genes are TRBV6-5 and TRBJ1-2; D remains unclear. This CDR3 contains 16 residues. Germline V gives CDR1 MNHEY, CDR2 SVGAGI. Between the trimmed V and J ends, which lost 1 base and 4 bases, there was a span of 16 bases. CDR3 residues: CASSYLTQFLGYGYTF. The CDR3, as DNA: TGTGCCAGCAGTTACTTGACCCAGTTCCTGGGCTATGGCTACACCTTC.